This T cell receptor (beta chain) was recovered during a study of cytomegalovirus exposure and HLA in healthy donors. Overall study: Ancestry clustering placed about 86% of roughly 400 genotyped donors in the Caucasian-associated cluster. Study conclusions and caveats: Reports state that TCR beta sequences accurately predicted most subjects' HLA-A and HLA-B alleles.

Germline CDR1 is LNHNV and CDR2 is YYDKDF (reference sequence). CDR3 length: 13 residues. PCR was performed using 60 Vbeta and 13 Jbeta primers. Assay used: immunoSEQ multiplex PCR; TCRdb lists only in-frame clones, some missing. There are tens of thousands of clones in the sample; approximately 72% occur only once, and roughly a tenth lies in the top ten. In the case of this clone: As yet, its antigen is unknown. At one end, the junction sequence differs from germline, possibly due to a read error.

The sequence was obtained from a man aged 25 to 40 in good health and CMV-seropositive. The chain is built from TRBV15 and TRBJ1-4; unclear D gene. Material for sequencing was PBMCs. The CDR3 DNA reads TGTGCCACCAGCAGAGACTTAAAACTAGAGCCCCTTTTT. The encoded protein is CATSRDLKLEPLF.